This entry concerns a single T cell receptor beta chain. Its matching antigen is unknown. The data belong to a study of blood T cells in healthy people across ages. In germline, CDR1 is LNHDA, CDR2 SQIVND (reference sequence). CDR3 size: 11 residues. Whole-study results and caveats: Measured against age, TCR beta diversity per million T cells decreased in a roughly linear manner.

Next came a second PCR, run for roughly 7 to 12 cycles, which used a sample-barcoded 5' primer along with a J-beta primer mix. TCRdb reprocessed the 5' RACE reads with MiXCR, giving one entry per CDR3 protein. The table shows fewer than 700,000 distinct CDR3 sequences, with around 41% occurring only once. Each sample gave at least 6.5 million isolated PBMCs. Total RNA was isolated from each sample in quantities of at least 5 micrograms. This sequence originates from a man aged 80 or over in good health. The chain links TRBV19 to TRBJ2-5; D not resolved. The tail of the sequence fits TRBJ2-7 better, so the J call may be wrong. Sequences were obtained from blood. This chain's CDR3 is CAQYGVLEQYF. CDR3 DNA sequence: TGTGCCCAGTATGGAGTGCTCGAGCAGTACTTC.